This T cell receptor (beta chain) was sequenced during a study of T cell responses to AZD1222 COVID-19 vaccine. General study points: Spike-specific TCR breadth and depth went up after people got two AZD1222 doses. With dominance at 160-218 and 743-854, vaccine-associated CD4 TCRs spanned spike. It was only after the peak T cell response that any repertoires were sampled.

This clone is medium-sized by share. What it binds is unknown. Germline CDR1 reads SGHDT; CDR2 reads YYEEEE. The CDR3 totals 15 residues. The V gene lost 2 bases and the J gene lost 1 base, with 12 bases spanning the gap. Generated by immunoSEQ multiplex PCR, the TCRdb table keeps only in-frame clones and is missing some. The table records approximately 110,000 clones, just under 95% of them present only once. The sequence derives from an adult in good health. Material: peripheral blood, obtained on day 0 of AZD1222 vaccination. The rearrangement uses TRBV5-6 and TRBJ1-2; D possibly corresponds to TRBD1 (5 bases). CDR3 in amino acids: CASSFSGEINYGYTF. In DNA, the CDR3 is TGTGCCAGCAGCTTCTCGGGGGAGATTAACTATGGCTACACCTTC.